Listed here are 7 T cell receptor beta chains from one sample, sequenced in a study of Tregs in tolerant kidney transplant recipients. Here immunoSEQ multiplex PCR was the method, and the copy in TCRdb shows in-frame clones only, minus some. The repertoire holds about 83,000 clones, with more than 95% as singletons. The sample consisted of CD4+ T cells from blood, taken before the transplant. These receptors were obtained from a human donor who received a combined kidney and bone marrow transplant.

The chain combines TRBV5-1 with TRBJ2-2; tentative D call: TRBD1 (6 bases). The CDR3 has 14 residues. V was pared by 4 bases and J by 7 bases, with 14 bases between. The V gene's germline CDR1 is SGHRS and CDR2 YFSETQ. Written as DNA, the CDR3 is TGCGCCAGCAGCCTGACAGGCTCCGTCGGGGAGCTGTTTTTT. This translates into CASSLTGSVGELFF.

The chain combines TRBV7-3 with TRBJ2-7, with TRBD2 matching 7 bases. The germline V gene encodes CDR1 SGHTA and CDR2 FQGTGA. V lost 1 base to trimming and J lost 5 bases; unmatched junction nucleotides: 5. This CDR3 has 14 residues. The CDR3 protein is CASSLRGGGHEQYF. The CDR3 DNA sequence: TGTGCCAGCAGCTTAAGAGGCGGGGGACACGAGCAGTACTTC.

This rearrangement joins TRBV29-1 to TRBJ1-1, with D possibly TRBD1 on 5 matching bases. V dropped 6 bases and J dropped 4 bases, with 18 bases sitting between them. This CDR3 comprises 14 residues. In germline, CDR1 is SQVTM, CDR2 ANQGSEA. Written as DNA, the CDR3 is TGCAGCGTCCAGGGTGGTTACTCGTCCACTGAAGCTTTCTTT. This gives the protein CSVQGGYSSTEAFF.

Here the CDR3 DNA reads TGTGCCAGCAGCCCAGGGGTTGGCTACACCTTC. Its translation: CASSPGVGYTF. The chain employs TRBV7-9 and TRBJ1-2; TRBD1 is a possible D gene (6 bases). The CDR3 consists of 11 residues. The germline CDR1 and CDR2 sequences are SEHNR and FQNEAQ (reference sequence). Trimming cost V 5 bases and J 7 bases, with 8 bases left between them. Full variable domain (outside the CDR3, taken from reference TRBV7-9 and TRBJ1-2): DTGVSQNPRHKITKRGQNVTFRCDPISEHNRLYWYRQTLGQGPEFLTYFQNEAQLEKSRLLSDRFSAERPKGSFSTLEIQRTEQGDSAMYLCASSPGVGYTFGSGTRLTVV.

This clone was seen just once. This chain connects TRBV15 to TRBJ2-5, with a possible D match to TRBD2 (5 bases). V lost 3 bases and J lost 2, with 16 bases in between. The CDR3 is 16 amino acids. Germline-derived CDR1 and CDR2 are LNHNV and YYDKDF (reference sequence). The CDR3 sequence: CATSRFNGERQETQYF. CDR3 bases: TGTGCCACCAGCAGGTTCAACGGGGAAAGACAAGAGACCCAGTACTTC.

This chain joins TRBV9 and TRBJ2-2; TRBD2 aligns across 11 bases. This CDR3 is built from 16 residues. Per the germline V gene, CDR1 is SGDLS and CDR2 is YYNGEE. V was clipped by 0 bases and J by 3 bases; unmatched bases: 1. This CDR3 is CASSVGSGGDTGELFF. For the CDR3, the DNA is TGTGCCAGCAGCGTAGGTAGCGGGGGGGACACCGGGGAGCTGTTTTTT.

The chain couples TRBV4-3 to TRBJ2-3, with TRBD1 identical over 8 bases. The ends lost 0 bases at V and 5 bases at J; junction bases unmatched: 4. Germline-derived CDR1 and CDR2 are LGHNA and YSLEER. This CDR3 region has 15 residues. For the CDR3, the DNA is TGCGCCAGCAGCCAAGACAGGGGGCAGGGAGATACGCAGTATTTT. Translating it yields CASSQDRGQGDTQYF.